This is a list of T cell receptor beta chains from one sample in a study of blood T cell repertoires in COVID-19. Libraries were prepared by immunoSEQ multiplex PCR; TCRdb keeps only in-frame clonotypes and omits some of them. The repertoire includes around 180,000 clones, around four fifths of them detected once, and more than 4.5% sits in the top ten. Input material: peripheral blood. The receptor source for this set is a woman aged 25 to 39 with acute or convalescent COVID-19. The CDR3 runs from the conserved cysteine through the conserved F or W. A D gene is named only where the DNA matches it firmly. Size is omitted from some rows. Given values are once, few, many or a class for expanded clones.

CDR3nt,CDR3aa,j_gene,abundance,v_gene,d_gene
TGTGCCTGGAGTCGGGGCTCCTACGAGCAGTACTTC,CAWSRGSYEQYF,TRBJ2-7,.,TRBV30,.
TGTGCCAGCAGCTTGCCACAGGGAAGGGGTAGCAATCAGCCCCAGCATTTT,CASSLPQGRGSNQPQHF,TRBJ1-5,.,TRBV7-2,.
TGTGCCAGCAGCCATAGCGGGGTCCTCAGCGGGGAGCTGTTTTTT,CASSHSGVLSGELFF,TRBJ2-2,.,TRBV6-2/TRBV6-3,TRBD2
TGTGCCAGCAGTTTGATGGGAGGTGAGCAGTTCTTC,CASSLMGGEQFF,TRBJ2-1,.,TRBV12-3/TRBV12-4,.
TGTGCCAGCAGCTTAGTTACGGGACAGGGACAAGAGACCCAGTACTTC,CASSLVTGQGQETQYF,TRBJ2-5,few,TRBV7-8,TRBD1
TGTGCCAGTAGTTTGGGAGCCGAGACCCAGTACTTC,CASSLGAETQYF,TRBJ2-5,.,TRBV19,.
TGTGCCAGCAGTGAAGCCGCGGGACTAGCGGTTTCGCTCTGGTTCTTC,CASSEAAGLAVSLWFF,TRBJ2-1,.,TRBV2,TRBD2
TGTGCCAGCAGCTGGGGACAGGGGAACACTGAAGCTTTCTTT,CASSWGQGNTEAFF,TRBJ1-1,.,TRBV5-5,TRBD1
TGTGCCAGCAGCCAAGCGGGACAAAAGAATGAAAAACTGTTTTTT,CASSQAGQKNEKLFF,TRBJ1-4,once,TRBV4-2,.
TGTGCCTGGATGACAGGGACCAATCAGCCCCAGCATTTT,CAWMTGTNQPQHF,TRBJ1-5,.,TRBV30,TRBD1
TGTGCCAGTAGTACACAGGGATTCTGGGGCACTGAAGCTTTCTTT,CASSTQGFWGTEAFF,TRBJ1-1,.,TRBV19,.
TGTGCCAGCAGTTTAGAGGGGCACTATGGCTACACCTTC,CASSLEGHYGYTF,TRBJ1-2,.,TRBV12-3/TRBV12-4,.
TGTGCCACCAGCACTAGACAGACAGGGGAGGGCTACACCTTC,CATSTRQTGEGYTF,TRBJ1-2,few,TRBV15,TRBD1
TGTGCCAGCAGTTACCCGGGACAGGGGGCCCCCTATGGCTACACCTTC,CASSYPGQGAPYGYTF,TRBJ1-2,.,TRBV28,TRBD1
TGTGCCATCAGTAGACGGCTAGCGGGCGAGACTAGCACAGATACGCAGTATTTT,CAISRRLAGETSTDTQYF,TRBJ2-3,.,TRBV10-3,TRBD2
TGTGCCAGCAGCGTAGGTGGGGTGGGAGCGACGGGGGACGAGCAGTACTTC,CASSVGGVGATGDEQYF,TRBJ2-7,.,TRBV9,.
TGTGCCTGGAGTGTACGAGGGATCACTGAAGCTTTCTTT,CAWSVRGITEAFF,TRBJ1-1,.,TRBV30,.